These T cell receptor beta chains were read from a single sample in a study of STAT5B mutations in CD4+ large granular lymphocyte leukemia. Method: immunoSEQ multiplex PCR; TCRdb's copy keeps in-frame clones and lacks some. Of 23,000 or so clones listed, about three quarters were seen once; the top ten hold 0.65%. The sequenced sample was CD4+ T cells from blood buffy coats. The receptors originated from a human donor in good health. The CDR3 runs from the conserved cysteine through the conserved F or W. Fields, in order: V gene, CDR3 length, clone size, D gene, J gene, CDR3 DNA, CDR3 protein. D genes are given only for firm matches. The size of a clone is reported for some rows only, either as once, few or many, or as a class for expanded clones.

>TRBV2|13|few|.|TRBJ1-5
TGTGCCACCTGGCGAGGGGCCGATCAGCCCCAGCATTTT
CATWRGADQPQHF
>TRBV10-3|12|.|.|TRBJ1-1
TGTGCCATCAGTGAGTCGGTTGGGGAAGCTTTCTTT
CAISESVGEAFF
>TRBV11-3|15|.|.|TRBJ2-1
TGTGCCAGCAGCTTAGTCGGCCGGGAGAGCGATGAGCAGTTCTTC
CASSLVGRESDEQFF
>TRBV5-6|14|.|TRBD2|TRBJ2-7
TGTGCCAGCAGCTCCAGACTAGCCCACTACGAGCAGTACTTC
CASSSRLAHYEQYF
>TRBV19|16|.|.|TRBJ2-7
TGTGCCAGTAGTAAAGATTTGGCTAGCGCCAGTTGGGAGCAGTACTTC
CASSKDLASASWEQYF
>TRBV9|16|.|TRBD1|TRBJ2-1
TGTGCCAGCAGCGTAGGGGGACAGGTGAGGGACAATGAGCAGTTCTTC
CASSVGGQVRDNEQFF
>TRBV7-2|17|few|.|TRBJ1-6
TGTGCCAGCAGCTCCCCGGGGGGGGGAACCTATAATTCACCCCTCCACTTT
CASSSPGGGTYNSPLHF
>TRBV5-4|16|.|.|TRBJ2-3
TGTGCCAGCAGCTTGGGTGCTGGTCGGGCCACAGATACGCAGTATTTT
CASSLGAGRATDTQYF
>TRBV10-3|13|.|TRBD1|TRBJ2-7
TGTGCCATCAGCTCCGGGACAGTCCACGAGCAGTACTTC
CAISSGTVHEQYF
>TRBV9|16|once|.|TRBJ2-3
TGTGCCAGCAGCGTAGGAAATGGGCAAAGCACAGATACGCAGTATTTT
CASSVGNGQSTDTQYF
>TRBV7-2|16|few|.|TRBJ1-5
TGTGCCAGCAGCCCCCGTCGTGGGGATAGCAATCAGCCCCAGCATTTT
CASSPRRGDSNQPQHF